These 6 T cell receptor beta chains share one sample of origin, sequenced in a study of CD8+CD57+ T cells in acquired aplastic anemia (dated by TCRdb to the late 2010s). Patients chosen for sequencing had shown expansion of CD8+CD57+ cells by flow cytometry. The sample was run on an Illumina HiSeq 2000. Genomic DNA was used as template for profiling of TCR beta VDJ combinations and CDR3 sequences. TCRdb applied fastp at Q25 and MiXCR to the public reads, then kept only in-frame beta chains. Rows matching on CDR3 protein sequence are summarized as one entry with the most common DNA and genes. This sample holds approximately 80,000 distinct CDR3 sequences; around 70% were observed only once. The ten largest clonotypes hold 80% to 90% of the sample. Sequenced material: sorted CD4+, CD8+, or CD8+CD57+ T cells (not recorded which) from PBMCs. The receptors originated from a human donor with aplastic anemia.

V is TRBV7-2 and J is TRBJ2-7, with no clear D. V lost 4 bases and J 4 bases, leaving 11 bases between the germline ends. The CDR3 covers 13 residues. CDR1 is SGHTA, CDR2 FQGNSA, per germline. The CDR3 loop is CASSSVRAYEQYF. The CDR3 DNA follows: TGTGCCAGCAGCTCAGTTCGGGCTTACGAGCAGTACTTC.

This chain joins TRBV19 and TRBJ2-1; D not certain. CDR3 size: 11 residues. V gave up 3 bases and J gave up 12 bases, with 9 bases separating them. From germline, CDR1 is LNHDA and CDR2 SQIVND (reference sequence). The CDR3 DNA is TGTGCCAGTAGTATCGGCTCAAGGCAGTTCTTC. Amino acid sequence: CASSIGSRQFF.

The rearrangement uses TRBV20-1 and TRBJ1-1; D perhaps matches TRBD1 (5 bases). CDR3 length equals 15 residues. The germline V gene encodes CDR1 DFQATT and CDR2 SNEGSKA (reference sequence). With 0 bases removed from V and 1 base from J, the gap between germline ends came to 12 bases. Here the CDR3 reads CSARDAGTGNTEAFF. CDR3 in DNA: TGCAGTGCTAGAGATGCGGGGACGGGGAACACTGAAGCTTTCTTT.

This clonotype has just a few counts. This sequence joins TRBV10-3 and TRBJ1-6, with unresolved D. Germline V gene data show CDR1 as ENHRY and CDR2 as SYGVKD. V lost 3 bases to trimming and J lost 8 bases, with 20 bases between them. This CDR3 comprises 17 residues. CDR3 sequence: CAISDQVGQKLYSPLHF. CDR3 bases: TGTGCCATCAGTGACCAGGTCGGGCAGAAACTCTATTCACCCCTCCACTTT.

J is TRBJ2-7 and V is TRBV5-1; TRBD1 matches at 9 bases. The CDR3 runs 14 residues. Germline-derived CDR1 and CDR2 are SGHRS and YFSETQ. With V trimmed by 4 bases and J by 3 bases, 5 bases remained unmatched. The CDR3 region is CASSAPGQGYEQYF. CDR3 nucleotides: TGCGCCAGCAGCGCGCCGGGACAGGGCTACGAGCAGTACTTC.

The chain uses TRBV2 and TRBJ1-5; D call uncertain. This CDR3 region has 16 residues. Germline CDR1 is SNHLY and CDR2 is FYNNEI. Trimming cost V 4 bases and J 2 bases, with 15 bases left between them. The DNA for the CDR3 is TGTGCCAGCAGTGGAGACCGAGCTCAGGGCAATCAGCCCCAGCATTTT. Encoded protein: CASSGDRAQGNQPQHF. The whole variable domain, remainder taken from reference TRBV2 and TRBJ1-5, is EPEVTQTPSHQVTQMGQEVILRCVPISNHLYFYWYRQILGQKVEFLVSFYNNEISEKSEIFDDQFSVERPDGSNFTLKIRSTKLEDSAMYFCASSGDRAQGNQPQHFGDGTRLSIL.